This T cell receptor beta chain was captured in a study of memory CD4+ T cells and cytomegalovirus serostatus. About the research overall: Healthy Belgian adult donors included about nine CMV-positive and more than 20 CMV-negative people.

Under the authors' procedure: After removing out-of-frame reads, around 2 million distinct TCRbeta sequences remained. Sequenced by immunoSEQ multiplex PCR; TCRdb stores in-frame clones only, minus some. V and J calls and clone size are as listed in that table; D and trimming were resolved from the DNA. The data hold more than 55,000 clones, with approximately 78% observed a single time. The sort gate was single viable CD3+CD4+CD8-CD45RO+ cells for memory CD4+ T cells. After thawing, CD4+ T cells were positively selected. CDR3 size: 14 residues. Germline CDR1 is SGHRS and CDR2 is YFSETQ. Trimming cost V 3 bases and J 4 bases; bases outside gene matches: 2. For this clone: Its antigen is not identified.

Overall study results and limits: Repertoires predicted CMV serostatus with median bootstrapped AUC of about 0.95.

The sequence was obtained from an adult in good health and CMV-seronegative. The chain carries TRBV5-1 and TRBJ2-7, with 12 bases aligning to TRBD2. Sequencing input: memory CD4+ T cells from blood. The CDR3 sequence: CASSWGTSGYEQYF. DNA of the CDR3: TGCGCCAGCAGCTGGGGGACTAGCGGGTACGAGCAGTACTTC. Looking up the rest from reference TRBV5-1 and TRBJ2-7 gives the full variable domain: KAGVTQTPRYLIKTRGQQVTLSCSPISGHRSVSWYQQTPGQGLQFLFEYFSETQRNKGNFPGRFSGRQFSNSRSEMNVSTLELGDSALYLCASSWGTSGYEQYFGPGTRLTVT.